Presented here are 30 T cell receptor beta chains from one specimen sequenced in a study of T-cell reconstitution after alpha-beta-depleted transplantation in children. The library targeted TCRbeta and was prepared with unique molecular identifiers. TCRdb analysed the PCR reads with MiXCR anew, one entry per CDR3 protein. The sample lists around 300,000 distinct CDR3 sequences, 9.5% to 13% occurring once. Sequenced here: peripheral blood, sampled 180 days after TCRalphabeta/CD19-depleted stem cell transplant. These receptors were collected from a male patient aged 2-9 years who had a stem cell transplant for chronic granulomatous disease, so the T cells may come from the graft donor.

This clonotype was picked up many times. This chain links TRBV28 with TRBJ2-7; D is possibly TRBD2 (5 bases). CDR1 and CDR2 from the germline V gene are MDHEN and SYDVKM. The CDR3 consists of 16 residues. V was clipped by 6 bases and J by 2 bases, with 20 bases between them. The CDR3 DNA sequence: TGTGCCAGCAGCTTCCCCCTTAAGCGGCAAACCTACGAGCAGTACTTC. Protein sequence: CASSFPLKRQTYEQYF. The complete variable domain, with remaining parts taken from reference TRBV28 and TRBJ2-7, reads DVKVTQSSRYLVKRTGEKVFLECVQDMDHENMFWYRQDPGLGLRLIYFSYDVKMKEKGDIPEGYSVSREKKERFSLILESASTNQTSMYLCASSFPLKRQTYEQYFGPGTRLTVT.

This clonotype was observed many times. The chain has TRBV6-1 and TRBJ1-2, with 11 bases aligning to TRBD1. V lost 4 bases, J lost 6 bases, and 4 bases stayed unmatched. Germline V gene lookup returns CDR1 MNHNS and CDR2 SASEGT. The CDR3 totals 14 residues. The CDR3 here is CASSVGTGGDGYTF. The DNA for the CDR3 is TGTGCCAGCAGTGTAGGGACAGGGGGTGATGGCTACACCTTC.

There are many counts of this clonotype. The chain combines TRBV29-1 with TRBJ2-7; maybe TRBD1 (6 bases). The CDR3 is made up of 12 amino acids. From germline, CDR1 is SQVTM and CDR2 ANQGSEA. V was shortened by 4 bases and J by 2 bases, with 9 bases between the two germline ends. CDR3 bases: TGCAGCGTTGTAGGGGGTACCTACGAGCAGTACTTC. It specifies CSVVGGTYEQYF.

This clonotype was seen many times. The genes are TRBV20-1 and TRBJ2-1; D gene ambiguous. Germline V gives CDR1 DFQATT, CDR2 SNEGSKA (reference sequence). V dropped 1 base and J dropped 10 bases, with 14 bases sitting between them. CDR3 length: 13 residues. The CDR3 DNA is TGCAGTGCTAGAGCACCTGTACGAGGAGAGCAGTTCTTC. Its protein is CSARAPVRGEQFF.

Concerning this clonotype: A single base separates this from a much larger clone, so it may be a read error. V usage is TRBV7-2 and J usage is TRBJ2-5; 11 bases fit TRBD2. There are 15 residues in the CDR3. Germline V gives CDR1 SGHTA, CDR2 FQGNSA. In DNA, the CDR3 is TGTGCCAGCAGCAAACTAGCGGGGGCCCAAGATACCCAGTACTTC. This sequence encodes CASSKLAGAQDTQYF.

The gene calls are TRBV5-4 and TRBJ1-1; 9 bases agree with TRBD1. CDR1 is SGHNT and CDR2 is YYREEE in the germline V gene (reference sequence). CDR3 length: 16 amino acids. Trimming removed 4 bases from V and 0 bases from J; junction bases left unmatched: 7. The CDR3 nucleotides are TGTGCCAGCAGCCAGGGACAGGGAGCTATGAACACTGAAGCTTTCTTT. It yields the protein CASSQGQGAMNTEAFF.

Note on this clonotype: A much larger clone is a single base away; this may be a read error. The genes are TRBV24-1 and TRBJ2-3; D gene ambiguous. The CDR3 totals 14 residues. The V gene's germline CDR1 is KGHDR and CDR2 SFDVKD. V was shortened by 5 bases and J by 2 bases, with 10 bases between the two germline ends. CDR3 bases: TGTGCCACCAGTGGTTCTTCTACCACAGATACGCAGTATTTT. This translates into CATSGSSTTDTQYF.

DNA for the CDR3: TGTGCCAGCTCCTCCCCCCAACTGAGGGACAGGGACAATCAGCCCCAGCATTTT. It specifies CASSSPQLRDRDNQPQHF. The rearrangement links TRBV12-3 or TRBV12-4 to TRBJ1-5; the match to TRBD1 covers 9 bases. The CDR3 spans 18 residues. J gave up 3 bases and V 8 bases, and 17 bases lay outside the gene matches.

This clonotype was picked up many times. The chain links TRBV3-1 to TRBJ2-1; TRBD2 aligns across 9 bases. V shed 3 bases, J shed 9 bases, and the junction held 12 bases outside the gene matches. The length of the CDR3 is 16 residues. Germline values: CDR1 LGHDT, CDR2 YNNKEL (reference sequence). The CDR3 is CASSQGLSSGRREQFF. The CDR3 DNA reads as TGTGCCAGCAGCCAGGGTCTGTCAAGCGGGAGGCGTGAGCAGTTCTTC.

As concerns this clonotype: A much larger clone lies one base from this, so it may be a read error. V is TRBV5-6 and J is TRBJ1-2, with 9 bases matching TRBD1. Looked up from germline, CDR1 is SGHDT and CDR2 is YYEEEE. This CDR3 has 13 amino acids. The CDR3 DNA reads TGTGCCAGCAGCTCGGACAGGGGCTATGGCGACACCTTC. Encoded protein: CASSSDRGYGDTF.

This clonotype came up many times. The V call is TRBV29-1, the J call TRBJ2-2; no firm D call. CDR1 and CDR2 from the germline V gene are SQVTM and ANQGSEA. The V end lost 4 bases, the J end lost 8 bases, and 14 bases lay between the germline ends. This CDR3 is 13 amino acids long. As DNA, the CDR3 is TGCAGCGTTGTCGAAATAGCTGGGGGGGAGCTGTTTTTT. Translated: CSVVEIAGGELFF.

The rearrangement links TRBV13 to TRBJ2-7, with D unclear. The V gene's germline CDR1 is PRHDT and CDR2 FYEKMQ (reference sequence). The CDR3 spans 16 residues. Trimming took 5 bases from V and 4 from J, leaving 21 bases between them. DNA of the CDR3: TGTGCCAGCAGCCCCCCCTTGGGCCCGGTGGGTTACGAGCAGTACTTC. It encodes CASSPPLGPVGYEQYF.

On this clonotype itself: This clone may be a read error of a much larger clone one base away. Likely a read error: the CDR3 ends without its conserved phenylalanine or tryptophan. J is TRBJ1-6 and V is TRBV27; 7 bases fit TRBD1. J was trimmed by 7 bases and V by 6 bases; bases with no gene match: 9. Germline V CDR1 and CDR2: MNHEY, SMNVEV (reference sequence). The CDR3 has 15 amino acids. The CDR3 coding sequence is TGTGCCAGCAGCCGACAGGGAACGGGCAATTCACCCCTCCACTAT. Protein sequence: CASSRQGTGNSPLHY.

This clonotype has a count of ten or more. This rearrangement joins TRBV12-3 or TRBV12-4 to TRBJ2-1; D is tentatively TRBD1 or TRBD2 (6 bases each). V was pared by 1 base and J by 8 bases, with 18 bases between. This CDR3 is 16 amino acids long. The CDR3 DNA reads TGTGCCAGCAGTTTAGATTTGTGGTCAGGGGAGGATGAGCAGTTCTTC. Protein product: CASSLDLWSGEDEQFF.

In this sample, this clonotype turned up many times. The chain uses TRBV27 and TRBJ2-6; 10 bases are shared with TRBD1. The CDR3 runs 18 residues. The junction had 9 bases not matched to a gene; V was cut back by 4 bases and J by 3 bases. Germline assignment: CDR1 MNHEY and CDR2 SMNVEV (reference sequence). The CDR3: CASSSQKTGGYGANVLTF. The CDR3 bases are TGTGCCAGCAGTTCCCAGAAGACAGGGGGCTATGGGGCCAACGTCCTGACTTTC.

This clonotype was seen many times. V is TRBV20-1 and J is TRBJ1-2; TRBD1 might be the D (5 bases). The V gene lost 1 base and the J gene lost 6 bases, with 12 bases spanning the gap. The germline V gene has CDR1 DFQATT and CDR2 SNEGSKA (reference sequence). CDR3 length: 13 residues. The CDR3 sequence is CSARGGQGHGYTF. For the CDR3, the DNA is TGCAGTGCTAGAGGCGGGCAGGGCCATGGCTACACCTTC.

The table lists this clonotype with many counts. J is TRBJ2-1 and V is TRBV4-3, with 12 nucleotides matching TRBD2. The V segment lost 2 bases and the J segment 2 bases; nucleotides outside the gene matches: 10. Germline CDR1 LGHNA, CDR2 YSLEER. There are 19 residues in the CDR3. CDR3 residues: CASSQSTSGGPQTYNEQFF. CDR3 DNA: TGCGCCAGCAGCCAATCGACTAGCGGGGGACCACAAACCTACAATGAGCAGTTCTTC.

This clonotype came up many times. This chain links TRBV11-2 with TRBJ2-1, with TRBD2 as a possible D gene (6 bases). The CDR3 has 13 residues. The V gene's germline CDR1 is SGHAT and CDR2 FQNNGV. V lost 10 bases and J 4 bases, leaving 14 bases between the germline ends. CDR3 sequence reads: CAIRGANYNEQFF. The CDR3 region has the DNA TGTGCCATTCGCGGGGCGAATTACAATGAGCAGTTCTTC. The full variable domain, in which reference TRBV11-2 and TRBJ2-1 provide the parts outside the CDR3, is EAGVAQSPRYKIIEKRQSVAFWCNPISGHATLYWYQQILGQGPKLLIQFQNNGVVDDSQLPKDRFSAERLKGVDSTLKIQPAKLEDSAVYLCAIRGANYNEQFFGPGTRLTVL.

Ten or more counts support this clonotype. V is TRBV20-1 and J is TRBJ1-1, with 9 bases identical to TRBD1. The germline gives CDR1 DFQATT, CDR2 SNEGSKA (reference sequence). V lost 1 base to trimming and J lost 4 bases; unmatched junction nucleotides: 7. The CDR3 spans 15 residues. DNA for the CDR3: TGCAGTGCTAGAGCCGGGGACAGGGTGGTCACTGAAGCTTTCTTT. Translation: CSARAGDRVVTEAFF.

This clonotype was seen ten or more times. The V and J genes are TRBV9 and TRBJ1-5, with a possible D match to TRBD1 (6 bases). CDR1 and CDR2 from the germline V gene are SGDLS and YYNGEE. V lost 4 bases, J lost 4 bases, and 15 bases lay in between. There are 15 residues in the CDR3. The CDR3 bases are TGTGCCAGCAGCACTCTCGGGGGCATTAATCAGCCCCAGCATTTT. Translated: CASSTLGGINQPQHF.

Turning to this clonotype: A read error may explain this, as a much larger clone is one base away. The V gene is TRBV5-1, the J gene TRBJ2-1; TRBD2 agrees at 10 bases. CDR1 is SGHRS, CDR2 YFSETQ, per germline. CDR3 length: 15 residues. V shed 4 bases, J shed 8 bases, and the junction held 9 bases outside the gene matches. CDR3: CASSRPSGSLHEQFF. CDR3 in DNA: TGCGCCAGCAGCCGTCCTAGCGGGAGTTTACATGAGCAGTTCTTC.

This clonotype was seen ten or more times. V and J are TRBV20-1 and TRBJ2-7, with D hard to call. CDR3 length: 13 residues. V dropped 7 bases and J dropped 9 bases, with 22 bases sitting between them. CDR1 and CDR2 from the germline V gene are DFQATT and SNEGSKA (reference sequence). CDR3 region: CSGASGSANGQYF. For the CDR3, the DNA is TGCAGTGGGGCGTCTGGCAGTGCTAATGGGCAGTACTTC.

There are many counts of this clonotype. As DNA, the CDR3 is TGTGCCAGCAGCAAAGCCCCTCGTCGGAGCCTGTACCAAGAGACCCAGTACTTC. Residues: CASSKAPRRSLYQETQYF. This chain connects TRBV21-1 to TRBJ2-5; the tabulated D call, TRBD2, remains unverified against the DNA. TRBV21-1 is classified as a pseudogene. CDR3 size: 18 residues.

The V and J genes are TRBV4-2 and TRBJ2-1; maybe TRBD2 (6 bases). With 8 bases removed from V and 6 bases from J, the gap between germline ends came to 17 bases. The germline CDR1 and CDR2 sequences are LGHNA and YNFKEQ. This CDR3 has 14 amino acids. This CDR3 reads CASGRGTVCNEQFF. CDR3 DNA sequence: TGTGCCAGCGGCCGCGGGACCGTCTGCAATGAGCAGTTCTTC.

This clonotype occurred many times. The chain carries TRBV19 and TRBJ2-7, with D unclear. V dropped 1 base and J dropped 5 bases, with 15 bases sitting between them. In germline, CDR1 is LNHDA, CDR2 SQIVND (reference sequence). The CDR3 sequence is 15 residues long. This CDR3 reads CASSIVVPATNEQYF. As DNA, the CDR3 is TGTGCCAGTAGTATAGTTGTCCCGGCCACTAACGAGCAGTACTTC.

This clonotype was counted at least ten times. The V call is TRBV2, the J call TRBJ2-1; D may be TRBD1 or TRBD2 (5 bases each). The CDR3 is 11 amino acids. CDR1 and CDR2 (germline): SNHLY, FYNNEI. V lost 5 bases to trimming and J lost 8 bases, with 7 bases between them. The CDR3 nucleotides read TGTGCCAGCAGTATGGGGGATGAGCAGTTCTTC. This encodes CASSMGDEQFF.

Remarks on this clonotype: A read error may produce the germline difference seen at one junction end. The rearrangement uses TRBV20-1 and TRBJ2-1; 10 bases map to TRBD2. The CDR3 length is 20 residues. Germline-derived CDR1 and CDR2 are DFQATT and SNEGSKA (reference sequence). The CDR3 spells CSAPTFFSPLLAGSFNEQFF. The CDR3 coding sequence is TGCAGTGCGCCAACATTCTTCTCGCCTTTACTAGCGGGGTCCTTCAATGAGCAGTTCTTC.

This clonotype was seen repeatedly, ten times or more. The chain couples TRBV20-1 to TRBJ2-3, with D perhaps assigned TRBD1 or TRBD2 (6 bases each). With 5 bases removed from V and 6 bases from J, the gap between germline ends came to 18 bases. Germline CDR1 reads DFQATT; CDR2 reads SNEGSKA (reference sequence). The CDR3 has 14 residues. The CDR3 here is CSASEGGPPDTQYF. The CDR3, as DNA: TGCAGTGCTTCTGAGGGGGGTCCCCCCGATACGCAGTATTTT.

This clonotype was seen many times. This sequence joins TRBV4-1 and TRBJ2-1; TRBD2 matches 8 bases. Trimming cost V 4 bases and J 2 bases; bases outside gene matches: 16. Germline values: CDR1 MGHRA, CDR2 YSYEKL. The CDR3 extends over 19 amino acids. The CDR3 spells CASSPFGISAGAPYNEQFF. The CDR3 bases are TGCGCCAGCAGCCCCTTTGGAATATCAGCGGGAGCGCCCTACAATGAGCAGTTCTTC.

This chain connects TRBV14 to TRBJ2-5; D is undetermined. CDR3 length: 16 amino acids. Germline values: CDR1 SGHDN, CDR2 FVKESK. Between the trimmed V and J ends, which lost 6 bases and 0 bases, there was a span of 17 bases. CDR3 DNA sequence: TGTGCCAGCAGACAAAGGTTACGCGACTACCAAGAGACCCAGTACTTC. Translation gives CASRQRLRDYQETQYF.